This T cell receptor (beta chain) was retrieved from a study of cytomegalovirus exposure and HLA in healthy donors. On the study more broadly: A preliminary data release comprised 91 million or so unique TCRs obtained from HLA-typed donors. Overall study findings and caveats: Relative to the roughly 690-donor mean, N-insertions were reportedly fewer in an Asian-associated ancestry cluster in a later analysis. Presence/absence analyses assumed roughly uniform sequencing depth across donors.

CDR1 is SGHVS and CDR2 is FNYEAQ in the germline V gene. The CDR3 has 17 amino acids. Losses at the gene ends were 3 bases for V and 7 bases for J; bases not matched to a gene: 9. A note on this clone: Antigen unknown.

The PCR contained 60 Vbeta and 13 Jbeta primers. Profiling relied on immunoSEQ multiplex PCR, and the TCRdb table lists in-frame clones only, not all of them. The sample has about 160,000 clones; 80% to 90% are singletons. The origin of this receptor is a man in his fifties in good health and CMV-seropositive. The sample comprised PBMCs. J is TRBJ2-2 and V is TRBV7-6, with 12 bases identical to TRBD1. CDR3 DNA: TGTGCCAGCAGCTTCCTCCGGGACAGGGGGCCTGGCGGGGAGCTGTTTTTT. Translated, it gives CASSFLRDRGPGGELFF.